This T cell receptor (beta chain) is from a study of cytomegalovirus exposure and HLA in healthy donors. Turning to the study itself: Some 180 million T cells yielded some 120 million unique TCR beta sequences in earlier analysis. Study results and caveats: TCR beta sequences numbering around 15,000 were associated with HLA alleles at 0.05 false discovery rate in a later analysis.

On this clone: Its specificity is unknown.

Vbeta (60) and Jbeta (13) primers were used in the PCR. The protocol was immunoSEQ multiplex PCR, while the TCRdb copy is restricted to in-frame clones and leaves out a portion. The table lists under 95,000 clones. V gave up 1 base and J gave up 2 bases; unmatched junction bases: 1. Germline CDR1 is SGHRS and CDR2 is YFSETQ. The CDR3 sequence is 14 residues long. Input material: PBMCs. The V call is TRBV5-1, the J call TRBJ2-5; 8 bases match TRBD1. This clonotype was sampled from a female donor in good health and CMV-seropositive. In DNA, the CDR3 is TGCGCCAGCAGCTTGCACAGGGGGCAAGAGACCCAGTACTTC. It translates to CASSLHRGQETQYF. The full variable domain, in which reference TRBV5-1 and TRBJ2-5 provide the parts outside the CDR3, is KAGVTQTPRYLIKTRGQQVTLSCSPISGHRSVSWYQQTPGQGLQFLFEYFSETQRNKGNFPGRFSGRQFSNSRSEMNVSTLELGDSALYLCASSLHRGQETQYFGPGTRLLVL.